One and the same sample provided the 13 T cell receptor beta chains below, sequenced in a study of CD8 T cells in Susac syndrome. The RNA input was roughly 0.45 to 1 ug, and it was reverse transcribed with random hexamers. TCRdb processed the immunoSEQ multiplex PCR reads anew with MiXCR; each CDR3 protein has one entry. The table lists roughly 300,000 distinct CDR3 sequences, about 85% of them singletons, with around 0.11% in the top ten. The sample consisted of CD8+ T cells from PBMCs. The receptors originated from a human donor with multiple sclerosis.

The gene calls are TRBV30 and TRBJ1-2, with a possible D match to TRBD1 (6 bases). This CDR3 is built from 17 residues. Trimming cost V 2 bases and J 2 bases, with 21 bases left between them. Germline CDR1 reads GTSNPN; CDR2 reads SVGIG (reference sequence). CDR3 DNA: TGTGCCTGGAGTAATCTCCTTTATACCGGACAGAACTATGGCTACACCTTC. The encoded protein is CAWSNLLYTGQNYGYTF.

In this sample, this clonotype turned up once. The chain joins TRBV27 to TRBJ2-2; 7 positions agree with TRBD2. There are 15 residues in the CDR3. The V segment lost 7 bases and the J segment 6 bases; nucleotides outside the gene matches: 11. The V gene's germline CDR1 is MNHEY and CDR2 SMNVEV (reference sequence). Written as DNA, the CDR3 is TGTGCCAGCATGGGAGGAGCGGGAATCCCCGGGGAGCTGTTTTTT. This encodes CASMGGAGIPGELFF.

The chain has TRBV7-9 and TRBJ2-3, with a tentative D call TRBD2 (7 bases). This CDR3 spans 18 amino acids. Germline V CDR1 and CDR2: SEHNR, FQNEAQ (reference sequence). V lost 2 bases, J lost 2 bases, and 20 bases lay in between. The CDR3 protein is CASSLQRGGFHITDTQYF. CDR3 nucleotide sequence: TGTGCCAGCAGCTTACAAAGGGGGGGATTTCACATCACAGATACGCAGTATTTT.

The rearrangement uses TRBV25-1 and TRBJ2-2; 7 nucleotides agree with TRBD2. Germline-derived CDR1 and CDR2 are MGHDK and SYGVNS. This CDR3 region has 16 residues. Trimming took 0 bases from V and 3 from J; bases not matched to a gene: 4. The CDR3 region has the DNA TGTGCCAGCAGTGAATATCTAGCGGAGTACACCGGGGAGCTGTTTTTT. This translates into CASSEYLAEYTGELFF.

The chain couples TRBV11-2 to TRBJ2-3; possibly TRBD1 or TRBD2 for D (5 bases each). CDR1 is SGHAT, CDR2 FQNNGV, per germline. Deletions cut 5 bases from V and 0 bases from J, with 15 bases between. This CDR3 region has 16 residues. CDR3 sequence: CASSPRGRLSTDTQYF. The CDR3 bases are TGTGCCAGCAGCCCGAGGGGTCGTCTTAGCACAGATACGCAGTATTTT.

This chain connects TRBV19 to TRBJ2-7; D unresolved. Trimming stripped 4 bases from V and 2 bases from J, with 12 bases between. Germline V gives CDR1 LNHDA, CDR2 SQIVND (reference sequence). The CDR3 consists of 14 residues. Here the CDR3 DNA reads TGTGCCAGTAGTACCCCCTCCGCCCCCTACGAGCAGTACTTC. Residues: CASSTPSAPYEQYF.

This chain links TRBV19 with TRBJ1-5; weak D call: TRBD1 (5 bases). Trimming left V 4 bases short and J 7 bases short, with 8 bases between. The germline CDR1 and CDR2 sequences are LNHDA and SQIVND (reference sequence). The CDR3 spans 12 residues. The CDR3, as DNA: TGTGCCAGTAGTACTGGGACCCAGCCCCAGCATTTT. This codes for CASSTGTQPQHF.

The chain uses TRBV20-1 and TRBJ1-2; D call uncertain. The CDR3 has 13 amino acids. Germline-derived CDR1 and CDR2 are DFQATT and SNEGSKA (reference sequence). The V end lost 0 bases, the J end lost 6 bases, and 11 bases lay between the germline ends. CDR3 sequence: CSARDRQHDGYTF. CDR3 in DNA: TGCAGTGCTAGAGATAGGCAGCACGATGGCTACACCTTC.

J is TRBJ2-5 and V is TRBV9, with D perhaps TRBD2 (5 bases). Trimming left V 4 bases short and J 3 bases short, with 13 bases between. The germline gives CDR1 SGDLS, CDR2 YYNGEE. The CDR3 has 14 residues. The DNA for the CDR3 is TGTGCCAGCAGCCCAGAGGTCGGGAAAGAGACCCAGTACTTC. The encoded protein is CASSPEVGKETQYF.

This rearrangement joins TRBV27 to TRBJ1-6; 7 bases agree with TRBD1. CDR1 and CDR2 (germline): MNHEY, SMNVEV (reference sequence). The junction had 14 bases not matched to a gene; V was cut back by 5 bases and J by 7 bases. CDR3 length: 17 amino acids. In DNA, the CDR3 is TGTGCCAGCAGTCCTAGACAGGGCCGCCTGGGGAATTCACCCCTCCACTTT. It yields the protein CASSPRQGRLGNSPLHF.

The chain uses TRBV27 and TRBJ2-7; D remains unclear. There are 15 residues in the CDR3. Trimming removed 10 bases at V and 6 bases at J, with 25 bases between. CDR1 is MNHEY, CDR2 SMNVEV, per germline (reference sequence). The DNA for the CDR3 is TGTGCCACCTCAAAACGACCTGAGCTCGTGGGCGAGCAGTACTTC. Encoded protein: CATSKRPELVGEQYF.

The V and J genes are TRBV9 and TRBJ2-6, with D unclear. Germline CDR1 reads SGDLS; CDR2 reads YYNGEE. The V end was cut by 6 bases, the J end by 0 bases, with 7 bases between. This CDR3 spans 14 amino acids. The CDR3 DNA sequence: TGTGCCAGCACCTCGAGCTCTGGGGCCAACGTCCTGACTTTC. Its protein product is CASTSSSGANVLTF.

CDR3 sequence (DNA): TGCAGCGTTGAGGTTAGCGGGAGTACGGGCGAGCAGTACTTC. Translation gives CSVEVSGSTGEQYF. The chain is built from TRBV29-1 and TRBJ2-7; TRBD2 matches at 9 bases. Germline lookup yields CDR1 SQVTM and CDR2 ANQGSEA. V dropped 3 bases and J dropped 6; count of bases not matched to a gene: 9. The CDR3 covers 14 residues.